Detailed here is one T cell receptor beta chain. Its specificity is not known. The sample originates from a study of T cell responses to AZD1222 COVID-19 vaccine. Study findings and constraints: Among spike-specific TCRs, nearly half reportedly target unmutated variant regions. Spike-specific TCRs gained breadth and depth after people received two AZD1222 doses. Only a handful of AZD1222 recipients tested seropositive at baseline. The donor group comprised mostly white British people and more females; the analysis possibly underestimated clonal diversity.

V was pared by 2 bases and J by 4 bases, with 11 bases between. The germline CDR1 and CDR2 sequences are SGHVS and FQNEAQ. The CDR3 consists of 15 residues. Data came from immunoSEQ multiplex PCR; TCRdb stores just in-frame clones and leaves some out. The sample lists about 60,000 clones; less than 90% were seen once. The genes are TRBV7-8 and TRBJ1-4; D not certain. The receptor was isolated from an adult in good health. Sequencing was performed on peripheral blood, taken on day 0 of AZD1222 vaccination. DNA for the CDR3: TGTGCCAGCAGCTTATGGGCGGGAAGTAATGAAAAACTGTTTTTT. It codes for CASSLWAGSNEKLFF.